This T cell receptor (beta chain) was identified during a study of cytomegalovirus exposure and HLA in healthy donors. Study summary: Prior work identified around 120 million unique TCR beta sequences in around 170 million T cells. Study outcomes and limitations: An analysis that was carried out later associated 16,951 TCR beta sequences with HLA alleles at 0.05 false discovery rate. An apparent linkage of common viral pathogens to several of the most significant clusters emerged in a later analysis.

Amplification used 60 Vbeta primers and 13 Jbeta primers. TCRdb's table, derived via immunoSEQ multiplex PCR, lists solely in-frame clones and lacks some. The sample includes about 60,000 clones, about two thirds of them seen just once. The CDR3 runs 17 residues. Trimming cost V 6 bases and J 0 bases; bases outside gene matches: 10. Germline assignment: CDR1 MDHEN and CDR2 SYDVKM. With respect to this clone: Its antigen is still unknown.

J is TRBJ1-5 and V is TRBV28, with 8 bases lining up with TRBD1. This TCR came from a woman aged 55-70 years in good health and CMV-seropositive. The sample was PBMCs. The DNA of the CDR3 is TGTGCCAGCAGGCGAGGGACAGGCTCATATAGCAATCAGCCCCAGCATTTT. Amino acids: CASRRGTGSYSNQPQHF. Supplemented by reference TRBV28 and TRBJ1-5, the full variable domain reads DVKVTQSSRYLVKRTGEKVFLECVQDMDHENMFWYRQDPGLGLRLIYFSYDVKMKEKGDIPEGYSVSREKKERFSLILESASTNQTSMYLCASRRGTGSYSNQPQHFGDGTRLSIL.